The source of this T cell receptor beta chain is a study of control samples from healthy donors and cancer patients. Some clones are missing from TCRdb's copy, which holds only in-frame ones; the method was immunoSEQ multiplex PCR. The sample holds roughly 120,000 clones, about 95% seen once. V was trimmed by 7 bases and J by 9 bases, leaving 10 bases between them. The CDR3 length is 11 residues. Material for sequencing was blood. J is TRBJ2-1 and V is TRBV12-3 or TRBV12-4; D is unclear. This TCR was sampled from a man aged 25 to 40 in good health. The CDR3: CASTPLTEQFF. CDR3 in DNA: TGTGCCAGCACCCCCCTTACTGAGCAGTTCTTC.